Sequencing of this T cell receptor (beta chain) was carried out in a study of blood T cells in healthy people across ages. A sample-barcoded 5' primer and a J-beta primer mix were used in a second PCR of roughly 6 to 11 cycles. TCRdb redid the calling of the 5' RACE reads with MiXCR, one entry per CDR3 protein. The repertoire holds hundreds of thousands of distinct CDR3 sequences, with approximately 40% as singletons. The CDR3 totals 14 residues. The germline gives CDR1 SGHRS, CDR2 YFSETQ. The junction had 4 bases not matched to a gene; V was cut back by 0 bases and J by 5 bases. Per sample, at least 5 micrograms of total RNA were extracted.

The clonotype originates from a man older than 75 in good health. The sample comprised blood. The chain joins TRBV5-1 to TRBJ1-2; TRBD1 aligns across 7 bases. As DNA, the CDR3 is TGCGCCAGCAGCTTGGAGGGACAGATATATGGCTACACCTTC. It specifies CASSLEGQIYGYTF. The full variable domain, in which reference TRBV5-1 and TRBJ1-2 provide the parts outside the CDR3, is KAGVTQTPRYLIKTRGQQVTLSCSPISGHRSVSWYQQTPGQGLQFLFEYFSETQRNKGNFPGRFSGRQFSNSRSEMNVSTLELGDSALYLCASSLEGQIYGYTFGSGTRLTVV.